This record concerns one T cell receptor beta chain sequence. The target antigen is unknown. Clones were sequenced by immunoSEQ multiplex PCR, and TCRdb holds only the in-frame ones, with some missing. The table shows 200,000 to 250,000 clones, with 90% to 95% occurring only once. This specimen comes from a study of T cell responses to AZD1222 COVID-19 vaccine. Findings and caveats of the study: Just five to seven AZD1222 recipients tested seropositive at baseline. A rise in Spike-specific TCR breadth and depth followed two AZD1222 doses. Repertoire sampling occurred only after the peak T cell response. The sample set comprised mostly white British donors with more females, and clonal diversity was possibly underestimated.

Germline CDR1 reads MNHEY; CDR2 reads SVGAGI. The length of the CDR3 is 16 residues. V shed 2 bases and J shed 4 bases, with 17 bases lying between them. The chain has TRBV6-5 and TRBJ1-1; weak D call: TRBD1 (5 bases). Specimen: peripheral blood, collected on day 0 of MenACWY control vaccination. The receptor was derived from an adult in good health. This CDR3 reads CASSYEWSDKGTEAFF. CDR3 sequence (DNA): TGTGCCAGCAGTTACGAATGGTCGGACAAGGGCACTGAAGCTTTCTTT.